This entry lists 28 T cell receptor beta chains sequenced from one sample in a study of cytomegalovirus exposure and HLA in healthy donors. PCR amplification relied on 60 Vbeta primers (plus 13 Jbeta primers). The table came from immunoSEQ multiplex PCR; TCRdb's copy has only in-frame clones and leaves some out. The top ten clones hold 7.4% of a sample with 150,000 to 200,000 clones, about 77% of them seen once. Sequencing was carried out using PBMCs. The receptors here all came from a male donor in good health and CMV-seropositive.

The rearrangement joins TRBV29-1 to TRBJ2-5; D not resolved. The better agreement between TRBJ2-7 and the DNA end casts doubt on the J call. This CDR3 is built from 13 residues. The germline gives CDR1 SQVTM, CDR2 ANQGSEA. Here the CDR3 DNA reads TGCAGCGTCAAAGGCGGATCCTCCTACGAGCAGTACTTC. This encodes CSVKGGSSYEQYF.

This chain joins TRBV6-6 and TRBJ1-4, with D possibly being TRBD1 (5 bases). The CDR3 loop spans 15 amino acids. V lost 5 bases to trimming and J lost 0 bases, with 10 bases between them. CDR1 and CDR2 (germline): MNHNY, SVGAGI (reference sequence). For the CDR3, the DNA is TGTGCCAGCAGTGACAGAAAAGCAACTAATGAAAAACTGTTTTTT. Protein product: CASSDRKATNEKLFF.

Notes on this clone: Other DNA sequences within the sample encode an identical CDR3. This sequence joins TRBV18 and TRBJ2-2; TRBD1 aligns across 8 bases. Germline CDR1 is KGHSH and CDR2 is LQKENI. Trimming at V came to 3 bases and at J to 1 base, leaving 1 base not matched to a gene. The CDR3 runs to 15 residues. As DNA, the CDR3 is TGTGCCAGCTCACCGGGGACAGGGAACACCGGGGAGCTGTTTTTT. Protein product: CASSPGTGNTGELFF.

The chain recombines TRBV30 with TRBJ2-7; maybe TRBD1 (6 bases). Germline V gene lookup returns CDR1 GTSNPN and CDR2 SVGIG (reference sequence). The CDR3 has 15 residues. V lost 0 bases to trimming and J lost 2 bases, with 14 bases between them. For the CDR3, the DNA is TGTGCCTGGAGTGTACAGGGTTCATACCCCTACGAGCAGTACTTC. The encoded protein is CAWSVQGSYPYEQYF.

V gene TRBV4-2 combines with J gene TRBJ2-7; TRBD2 aligns across 8 bases. J was trimmed by 1 base and V by 8 bases; bases with no gene match: 4. Per germline, CDR1 LGHNA and CDR2 YNFKEQ. This CDR3 has 13 amino acids. Here the CDR3 reads CASAGGESYEQYF. The CDR3 coding sequence is TGTGCCAGCGCCGGGGGGGAATCCTACGAGCAGTACTTC.

This chain uses TRBV7-9 with TRBJ2-1; D gene ambiguous. V lost 4 bases and J lost 8, with 9 bases in between. Germline V gene lookup returns CDR1 SEHNR and CDR2 FQNEAQ (reference sequence). The CDR3 consists of 12 residues. DNA of the CDR3: TGTGCCAGCAGCTCAGCTAGATATGAGCAGTTCTTC. Translation: CASSSARYEQFF. The full variable domain, in which reference TRBV7-9 and TRBJ2-1 provide the parts outside the CDR3, is DTGVSQNPRHKITKRGQNVTFRCDPISEHNRLYWYRQTLGQGPEFLTYFQNEAQLEKSRLLSDRFSAERPKGSFSTLEIQRTEQGDSAMYLCASSSARYEQFFGPGTRLTVL.

The rearrangement links TRBV5-5 to TRBJ1-5; D is possibly TRBD1 (6 bases). Per the germline V gene, CDR1 is SGHKS and CDR2 is YYEKEE (reference sequence). V shed 0 bases and J shed 6 bases, with 13 bases lying between them. The CDR3 is 15 residues long. The CDR3 spells CASSLVGGLGQPQHF. As DNA, the CDR3 is TGTGCCAGCAGCTTGGTGGGGGGGCTCGGTCAGCCCCAGCATTTT.

The chain recombines TRBV29-1 with TRBJ1-2, with 7 bases that match TRBD1. Germline CDR1 reads SQVTM; CDR2 reads ANQGSEA. The CDR3 runs 16 residues. V dropped 1 base and J dropped 4; count of bases not matched to a gene: 12. CDR3: CSVEGVGHRGPYGYTF. The DNA of the CDR3 is TGCAGCGTTGAAGGGGTAGGGCACAGGGGCCCCTATGGCTACACCTTC.

V usage is TRBV9 and J usage is TRBJ2-1; TRBD1 matches 7 bases. Germline V CDR1 and CDR2: SGDLS, YYNGEE. The CDR3 has 16 residues. V trimming: 2 bases; J trimming: 0 bases; junction bases outside the gene matches: 5. CDR3 sequence reads: CASSVSDRASYNEQFF. CDR3 in DNA: TGTGCCAGCAGCGTCTCTGACAGGGCCTCCTACAATGAGCAGTTCTTC.

This clone was recorded only once. The chain has TRBV14 and TRBJ2-5, with a weak D call TRBD1 (6 bases). This CDR3 has 13 residues. Germline CDR1 SGHDN, CDR2 FVKESK. V shed 4 bases and J shed 9 bases, with 15 bases lying between them. The CDR3 region has the DNA TGTGCCAGCAGCCCACAGGGCCCGGGGCCCCAGTACTTC. Encoded protein: CASSPQGPGPQYF.

The chain joins TRBV11-1 to TRBJ1-6, with TRBD1 matching over 10 bases. This CDR3 is built from 15 residues. Germline trimming cut 5 bases from V and 7 bases from J; bases unmatched to any gene: 5. The germline V gene has CDR1 SGHAT and CDR2 FQDESV (reference sequence). The CDR3 coding sequence is TGTGCCAGCAGCGCCGACAGGGGGCGGAATTCACCCCTCCACTTT. Amino acids: CASSADRGRNSPLHF.

The V and J genes are TRBV7-2 and TRBJ2-2, with 9 positions matching TRBD1. Germline values: CDR1 SGHTA, CDR2 FQGNSA. J lost 9 bases, V lost 5 bases, and 10 bases had no gene match. The CDR3 spans 15 residues. CDR3: CASSAPTGGHRELFF. For the CDR3, the DNA is TGTGCCAGCAGCGCGCCGACAGGGGGTCACCGGGAGCTGTTTTTT.

This rearrangement joins TRBV19 to TRBJ2-7; D remains unclear. V gave up 5 bases and J gave up 4 bases, with 15 bases separating them. Germline V gives CDR1 LNHDA, CDR2 SQIVND (reference sequence). This CDR3 is 14 amino acids long. The CDR3 here is CASSFDIPPYEQYF. The CDR3 region has the DNA TGTGCCAGTAGTTTCGACATTCCACCATACGAGCAGTACTTC.

J is TRBJ2-3 and V is TRBV6-6; 9 bases align to TRBD1. The V gene end was trimmed by 6 bases and the J gene end by 6 bases; junction bases not matched to a gene: 13. Germline loops: CDR1 MNHNY, CDR2 SVGAGI (reference sequence). The CDR3 extends over 16 amino acids. The CDR3 region is CASSPLPNRGLDTQYF. The CDR3 DNA sequence: TGTGCCAGCAGCCCCCTCCCCAACAGGGGGCTGGATACGCAGTATTTT.

The rearrangement links TRBV5-4 to TRBJ1-1, with D tentatively TRBD1 (6 bases). This CDR3 is built from 14 residues. Germline-derived CDR1 and CDR2 are SGHNT and YYREEE (reference sequence). V lost 3 bases and J 8 bases, leaving 17 bases between the germline ends. CDR3 region: CASSSLGRGAEAFF. The CDR3 nucleotides are TGTGCCAGCAGCTCCCTGGGCAGGGGAGCGGAAGCTTTCTTT.

The chain links TRBV7-3 to TRBJ1-1; 7 bases map to TRBD1. V lost 4 bases, J lost 5 bases, and 10 bases stayed unmatched. There are 15 residues in the CDR3. Germline assignment: CDR1 SGHTA and CDR2 FQGTGA. CDR3 region: CASSSQQGLLTEAFF. CDR3 nucleotide sequence: TGTGCCAGCAGCTCCCAACAGGGGCTTCTTACTGAAGCTTTCTTT.

The chain has TRBV9 and TRBJ2-3; unclear D gene. The V end was cut by 4 bases, the J end by 2 bases, with 14 bases between. Germline V lookup: CDR1 SGDLS, CDR2 YYNGEE. This CDR3 contains 15 residues. The CDR3 DNA sequence: TGTGCCAGCAGCTCCGCAGCGAGGATCACAGATACGCAGTATTTT. Residues: CASSSAARITDTQYF.

This rearrangement joins TRBV11-2 to TRBJ2-5, with D possibly matching TRBD1 (6 bases). The J call may be mistaken, given a closer DNA end match to TRBJ2-7. The CDR3 has 14 amino acids. Germline V gene sequence: CDR1 SGHAT, CDR2 FQNNGV. For the CDR3, the DNA is TGTGCCAGCGCAATACAGGGATCCTCCTACGAGCAGTACTTC. Translation: CASAIQGSSYEQYF.

The sample holds one count of this clone. The chain employs TRBV30 and TRBJ2-7; the match to TRBD1 covers 10 bases. With V trimmed by 1 base and J by 2 bases, 2 bases remained unmatched. This CDR3 is 14 amino acids long. Germline V gives CDR1 GTSNPN, CDR2 SVGIG (reference sequence). The CDR3 DNA follows: TGTGCCTGGAGTGCGGACAGGGGGACCTACGAGCAGTACTTC. Translating it yields CAWSADRGTYEQYF. Full variable domain (rest looked up from reference TRBV30 and TRBJ2-7): SQTIHQWPATLVQPVGSPLSLECTVEGTSNPNLYWYRQAAGRGLQLLFYSVGIGQISSEVPQNLSASRPQDRQFILSSKKLLLSDSGFYLCAWSADRGTYEQYFGPGTRLTVT.

The chain combines TRBV19 with TRBJ1-2; no reliable D call. Germline V CDR1 and CDR2: LNHDA, SQIVND (reference sequence). This CDR3 spans 13 amino acids. The V end was cut by 5 bases, the J end by 2 bases, with 9 bases between. CDR3 residues: CASSLSVNYGYTF. In DNA form, the CDR3 reads TGTGCCAGTAGTCTCTCTGTAAACTATGGCTACACCTTC.

CDR3 sequence (DNA): TGCAGCACCGGTTCTGGAAACACCATATATTTT. This gives the protein CSTGSGNTIYF. V and J are TRBV20-1 and TRBJ1-3, with D hard to call. Germline V gives CDR1 DFQATT, CDR2 SNEGSKA (reference sequence). The length of the CDR3 is 11 residues.

The CDR3 nucleotides are TGTGCCTGGAGTGCAGTTCCCAGTGAATTGCAGTACTTC. This encodes CAWSAVPSELQYF. The gene calls are TRBV30 and TRBJ2-7; D remains unclear. Germline assignment: CDR1 GTSNPN and CDR2 SVGIG (reference sequence). The CDR3 is 13 residues long. Between the trimmed V and J ends, which lost 1 base and 9 bases, there was a span of 16 bases. The full variable domain, its missing parts supplied by reference TRBV30 and TRBJ2-7, is SQTIHQWPATLVQPVGSPLSLECTVEGTSNPNLYWYRQAAGRGLQLLFYSVGIGQISSEVPQNLSASRPQDRQFILSSKKLLLSDSGFYLCAWSAVPSELQYFGPGTRLTVT.

V and J are TRBV27 and TRBJ2-7, with TRBD1 matching 8 bases. V shed 8 bases and J 4 bases; nucleotides not matched to a gene: 7. This CDR3 is 13 amino acids long. The V gene's germline CDR1 is MNHEY and CDR2 SMNVEV (reference sequence). This CDR3 reads CASGPRTGYEQYF. The CDR3 DNA is TGTGCCAGCGGCCCACGGACAGGGTACGAGCAGTACTTC.

The chain couples TRBV6-5 to TRBJ2-1; the D gene is possibly TRBD2 (7 bases). The CDR3 spans 16 residues. V was trimmed by 0 bases and J by 4 bases, leaving 13 bases between them. Germline V gene lookup returns CDR1 MNHEY and CDR2 SVGAGI. The CDR3 reads CASSYSTGGLYNEQFF. CDR3 coding DNA: TGTGCCAGCAGTTACTCCACGGGGGGCCTATACAATGAGCAGTTCTTC.

About this clone itself: One junction end disagrees with the germline gene, perhaps due to a read error. The rearrangement uses TRBV19 and TRBJ1-1, with 10 positions matching TRBD1. The CDR3 runs 14 residues. CDR1 and CDR2 from the germline V gene are LNHDA and SQIVND (reference sequence). The CDR3 sequence is CATAADRGGFKMNF. CDR3 in DNA: TGTGCCACCGCCGCGGACAGGGGGGGTTTTAAGATGAACTTT.

DNA of the CDR3: TGTGCCTGGAGTGCCTTCCGGGGATACACTGAAGCTTTCTTT. Its protein product is CAWSAFRGYTEAFF. The chain joins TRBV30 to TRBJ1-1; D call uncertain. This CDR3 comprises 14 residues. Trimming removed 1 base from V and 3 bases from J, with 12 bases in between. Germline V gives CDR1 GTSNPN, CDR2 SVGIG (reference sequence).

The chain couples TRBV5-6 to TRBJ1-5; possibly TRBD1 for D (5 bases). Germline CDR1 is SGHDT and CDR2 is YYEEEE. Trimming removed 0 bases from V and 4 bases from J, with 8 bases in between. The CDR3 sequence is 14 residues long. The CDR3 loop reads CASSLVGGNQPQHF. CDR3 in DNA: TGTGCCAGCAGCTTGGTTGGGGGGAATCAGCCCCAGCATTTT.

The CDR3 coding sequence is TGTGCCAGCCAACCACTTCAGGGCCACGAGCAGTACTTC. Protein sequence: CASQPLQGHEQYF. This chain joins TRBV2 and TRBJ2-7, with D possibly being TRBD1 (5 bases). The CDR3 sequence is 13 residues long. Trimming cost V 8 bases and J 5 bases, with 16 bases left between them. The germline V gene encodes CDR1 SNHLY and CDR2 FYNNEI.